This TCR beta chain emerged from a study of metastatic and nonmetastatic thyroid tumors. At the level of the study: Repertoires from malignant and benign thyroid patients were compared across blood and tumor or nodule tissue.

Broader study findings: In both blood and tumor samples, TCR beta diversity was reported significantly higher for malignant than benign nodules.

All patients were treatment-naive before thyroid surgery. In the source study's methods: The authors used CDR3 differences across clinicopathological groups to build a distant-metastasis classifier for papillary thyroid cancer. MiXCR was used by TCRdb to re-call the PCR reads. It is TCRdb's table, rather than the study itself, that gives the V and J calls and clone size. The sample records some 12,000 clones, roughly 21% being singletons. CDR1 is SGHRS and CDR2 is YFSETQ in the germline V gene. The CDR3 has 14 amino acids. Trimming took 4 bases from V and 3 from J; bases not matched to a gene: 5. This clone rates as medium-sized (0.01 to 0.1%). Its antigen remains unknown.

Sequenced sample: adjacent normal tissue. The sequence derives from a female donor with papillary thyroid cancer or a benign thyroid nodule (not recorded which). Some clones in this sample may be carry-over from other donors' samples. The genes are TRBV5-1 and TRBJ2-7, with TRBD1 identical over 9 bases. Here the CDR3 DNA reads TGCGCCAGCAGCACATTGGGACAGGGCTACGAGCAGTACTTC. Translation gives CASSTLGQGYEQYF.